The 15 T cell receptor beta chains given below trace back to one sample, sequenced in a study of blood T cell repertoires in COVID-19. Measured with immunoSEQ multiplex PCR; TCRdb has only the in-frame clones, and not every one. The sample consists of about 88,000 clones, over 70% of them appearing once. Sequencing input: peripheral blood. These receptors were taken from a man older than 75 with acute or convalescent COVID-19.

This clone has a handful of counts. The chain joins TRBV29-1 to TRBJ1-6, with 8 bases identical to TRBD1. The length of the CDR3 is 15 residues. The germline CDR1 and CDR2 sequences are SQVTM and ANQGSEA. V lost 6 bases to trimming and J lost 4 bases; unmatched junction nucleotides: 8. The CDR3 reads CSVAIGQGYNSPLHF. The CDR3 DNA is TGCAGCGTCGCCATCGGACAGGGTTATAATTCACCCCTCCACTTT.

The chain links TRBV6-2 or TRBV6-3 to TRBJ2-5; D gene uncertain. Trimming took off 5 bases at V and 5 bases at J, with 18 bases between the two ends. This CDR3 comprises 15 residues. Germline V CDR1 and CDR2: MNHEY, SVGEGT. This chain's CDR3 is CASSDVSGGRETQYF. DNA of the CDR3: TGTGCCAGCAGTGACGTTTCAGGTGGCAGGGAGACCCAGTACTTC.

The gene calls are TRBV28 and TRBJ1-5; D unclear. The germline gives CDR1 MDHEN, CDR2 SYDVKM. Trimming cost V 5 bases and J 0 bases, with 8 bases left between them. The CDR3 length is 14 residues. The CDR3 is CASSPAYSNQPQHF. DNA for the CDR3: TGTGCCAGCAGTCCAGCGTATAGCAATCAGCCCCAGCATTTT.

This chain links TRBV19 with TRBJ1-5, with 7 bases identical to TRBD1. Trimming cost V 4 bases and J 0 bases; bases outside gene matches: 9. The germline V gene encodes CDR1 LNHDA and CDR2 SQIVND (reference sequence). This CDR3 spans 17 amino acids. The CDR3 loop is CASSSGTENYSNQPQHF. The CDR3 DNA is TGTGCCAGTAGTAGTGGGACAGAAAATTATAGCAATCAGCCCCAGCATTTT.

The chain combines TRBV14 with TRBJ1-2; D unclear. V shed 0 bases and J shed 0 bases, with 14 bases lying between them. This CDR3 contains 17 residues. CDR1 is SGHDN, CDR2 FVKESK, per germline. DNA for the CDR3: TGTGCCAGCAGCCAAGAAGCTGGGCGAATAGCTAACTATGGCTACACCTTC. This translates into CASSQEAGRIANYGYTF.

The J gene is TRBJ1-1, the V gene TRBV9; D uncertain. Germline values: CDR1 SGDLS, CDR2 YYNGEE. The CDR3 is 13 amino acids. The germline V and J ends were trimmed by 3 bases and 3 bases, with 9 bases remaining between them. DNA of the CDR3: TGTGCCAGCAGCGGGGCCTCGGACACTGAAGCTTTCTTT. Its protein product is CASSGASDTEAFF.

The J gene is TRBJ2-2, the V gene TRBV9, with TRBD2 as a possible D gene (6 bases). V lost 4 bases to trimming and J lost 4 bases, with 14 bases between them. There are 15 residues in the CDR3. CDR1 is SGDLS and CDR2 is YYNGEE in the germline V gene. CDR3 amino acids: CASSQAGSGTGELFF. The DNA of the CDR3 is TGTGCCAGCAGCCAGGCGGGGTCGGGCACCGGGGAGCTGTTTTTT.

This chain connects TRBV7-9 to TRBJ1-1, with TRBD1 as a possible D gene (5 bases). This CDR3 comprises 14 residues. The ends were cut back, 0 bases at V and 8 bases at J, with 13 bases in the middle. Looked up from germline, CDR1 is SEHNR and CDR2 is FQNEAQ (reference sequence). CDR3 region: CASSLAGGSQEAFF. In DNA, the CDR3 is TGTGCCAGCAGCTTAGCCGGGGGGTCCCAAGAAGCTTTCTTT.

This CDR3 reads CASSSSGTGVGANVLTF. In DNA form, the CDR3 reads TGTGCCAGCAGCTCGTCGGGGACAGGGGTAGGGGCCAACGTCCTGACTTTC. The rearrangement uses TRBV7-9 and TRBJ2-6, with 10 bases lining up with TRBD1. The CDR3 is made up of 17 amino acids. V dropped 4 bases and J dropped 4; count of bases not matched to a gene: 7. Germline CDR1 SEHNR, CDR2 FQNEAQ (reference sequence).

The chain couples TRBV6-5 to TRBJ1-2; D unresolved. The V gene's germline CDR1 is MNHEY and CDR2 SVGAGI. The V end was cut by 8 bases, the J end by 9 bases, with 10 bases between. The CDR3 spans 10 residues. CDR3 protein: CASSSTSYTF. In DNA, the CDR3 is TGTGCCAGCTCGTCCACAAGCTACACCTTC.

The chain couples TRBV18 to TRBJ1-6; TRBD1 aligns across 10 bases. The CDR3 is 16 residues long. The germline V gene encodes CDR1 KGHSH and CDR2 LQKENI. V trimming: 5 bases; J trimming: 8 bases; junction bases outside the gene matches: 9. The CDR3 bases are TGTGCCAGCTCATTGACGGGACAGGGGAGTGATTCACCCCTCCACTTT. It yields the protein CASSLTGQGSDSPLHF.

The chain is built from TRBV7-3 and TRBJ2-1; 10 nucleotides line up with TRBD1. The CDR3 covers 15 residues. The V and J ends lost 5 bases and 7 bases, in that order; junction bases with no gene match: 8. The germline CDR1 and CDR2 sequences are SGHTA and FQGTGA. The CDR3 reads CASSESGTGVNEQFF. CDR3 DNA sequence: TGTGCCAGCAGCGAATCCGGGACAGGGGTTAATGAGCAGTTCTTC.

This CDR3 reads CACMTGGGQPQHF. For the CDR3, the DNA is TGTGCCTGCATGACAGGGGGCGGTCAGCCCCAGCATTTT. The J gene is TRBJ1-5, the V gene TRBV30, with 10 bases lining up with TRBD1. This CDR3 comprises 13 residues. Trimming at V came to 6 bases and at J to 6 bases, leaving 5 bases not matched to a gene. The V gene's germline CDR1 is GTSNPN and CDR2 SVGIG (reference sequence).

This chain connects TRBV11-3 to TRBJ2-3, with 7 positions matching TRBD2. With V trimmed by 1 base and J by 0 bases, 4 bases remained unmatched. CDR1 SGHNT and CDR2 YENEEA come from the germline V gene. This CDR3 spans 16 amino acids. The DNA of the CDR3 is TGTGCCAGCAGCTTAGGAGCGGGGAGGAGCACAGATACGCAGTATTTT. Translating it yields CASSLGAGRSTDTQYF.

This clone was seen just once. The chain couples TRBV5-6 to TRBJ1-1, with 12 bases matching TRBD1. CDR1 SGHDT and CDR2 YYEEEE come from the germline V gene. This CDR3 region has 17 residues. The ends lost 3 bases at V and 4 bases at J; junction bases unmatched: 10. The CDR3 bases are TGTGCCAGCAGCTCGCCGGGACAGGGGGCGCGAGGCACTGAAGCTTTCTTT. Encoded protein: CASSSPGQGARGTEAFF.